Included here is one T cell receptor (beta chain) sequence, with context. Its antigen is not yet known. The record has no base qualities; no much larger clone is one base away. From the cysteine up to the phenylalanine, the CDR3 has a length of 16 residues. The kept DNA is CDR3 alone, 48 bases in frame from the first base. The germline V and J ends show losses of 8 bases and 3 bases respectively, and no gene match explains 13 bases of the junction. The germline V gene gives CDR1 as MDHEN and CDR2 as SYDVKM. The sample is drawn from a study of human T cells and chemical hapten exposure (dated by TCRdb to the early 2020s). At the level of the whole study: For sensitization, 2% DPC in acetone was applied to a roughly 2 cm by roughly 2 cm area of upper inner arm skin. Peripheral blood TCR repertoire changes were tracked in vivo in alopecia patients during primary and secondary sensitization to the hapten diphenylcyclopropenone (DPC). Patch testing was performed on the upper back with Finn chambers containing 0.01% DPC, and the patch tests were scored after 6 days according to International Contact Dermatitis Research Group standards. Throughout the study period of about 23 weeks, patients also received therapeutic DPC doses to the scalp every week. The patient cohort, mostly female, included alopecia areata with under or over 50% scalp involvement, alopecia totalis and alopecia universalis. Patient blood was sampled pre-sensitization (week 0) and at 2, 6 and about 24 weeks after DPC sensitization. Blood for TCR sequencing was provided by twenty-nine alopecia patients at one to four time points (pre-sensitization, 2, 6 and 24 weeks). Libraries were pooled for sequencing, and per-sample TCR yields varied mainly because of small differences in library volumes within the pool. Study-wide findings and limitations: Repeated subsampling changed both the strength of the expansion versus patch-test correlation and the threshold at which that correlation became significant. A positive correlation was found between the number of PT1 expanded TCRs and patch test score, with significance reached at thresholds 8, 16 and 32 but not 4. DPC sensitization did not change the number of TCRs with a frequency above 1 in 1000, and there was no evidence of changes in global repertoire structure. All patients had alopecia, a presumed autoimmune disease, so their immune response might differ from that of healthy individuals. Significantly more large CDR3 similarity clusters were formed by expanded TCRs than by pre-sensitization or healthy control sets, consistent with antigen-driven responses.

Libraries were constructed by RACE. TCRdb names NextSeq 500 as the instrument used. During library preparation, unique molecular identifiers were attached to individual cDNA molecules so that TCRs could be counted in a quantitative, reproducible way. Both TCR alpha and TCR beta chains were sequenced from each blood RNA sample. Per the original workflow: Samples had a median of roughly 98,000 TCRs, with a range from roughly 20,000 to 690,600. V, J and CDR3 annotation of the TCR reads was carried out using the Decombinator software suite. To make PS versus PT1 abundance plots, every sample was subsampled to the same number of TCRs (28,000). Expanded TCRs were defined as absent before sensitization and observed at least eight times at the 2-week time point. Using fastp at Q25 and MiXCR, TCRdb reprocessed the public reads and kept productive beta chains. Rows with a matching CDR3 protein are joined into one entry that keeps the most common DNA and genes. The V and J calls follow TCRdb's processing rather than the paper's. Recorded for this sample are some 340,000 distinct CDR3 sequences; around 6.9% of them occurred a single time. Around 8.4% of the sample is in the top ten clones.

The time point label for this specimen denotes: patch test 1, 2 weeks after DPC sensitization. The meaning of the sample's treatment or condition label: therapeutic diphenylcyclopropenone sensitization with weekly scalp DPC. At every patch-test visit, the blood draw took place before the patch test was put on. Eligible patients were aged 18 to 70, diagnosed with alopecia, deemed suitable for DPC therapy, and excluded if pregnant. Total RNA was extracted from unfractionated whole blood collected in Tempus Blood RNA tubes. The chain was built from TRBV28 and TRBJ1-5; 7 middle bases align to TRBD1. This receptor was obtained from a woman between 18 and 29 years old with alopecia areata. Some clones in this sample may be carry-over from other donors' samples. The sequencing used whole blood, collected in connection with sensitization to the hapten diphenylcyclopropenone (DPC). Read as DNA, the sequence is TGTGCCAGCTCCCCCGGTTGGGACAGACCCAATCAGCCCCAGCATTTT. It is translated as CASSPGWDRPNQPQHF.